This T cell receptor beta chain appears in the sequencing data of a study of human T cells and chemical hapten exposure. Each CDR3 protein gets one entry after TCRdb re-called the RACE reads with MiXCR. The sample lists under 100,000 distinct CDR3 sequences; more than 8.5% were seen once. This clonotype was seen more than once but under ten times. What it recognizes is unknown. Study-level points and caveats: More PT1 expanded TCRs went with higher patch test scores.

The time point: patch test 2, 6 weeks after DPC sensitization. The treatment is: therapeutic diphenylcyclopropenone sensitization with weekly scalp DPC. Whole blood that had not been fractionated was the source of extracted total RNA. The trim removed 5 bases at V and 7 bases at J, leaving 6 bases unmatched. The CDR3 consists of 14 residues. From germline, CDR1 is SGHTA and CDR2 FQGNSA. This TCR was sampled from a woman younger than 45 with alopecia areata. Some clones in this sample may be carry-over from other donors' samples. This chain links TRBV7-2 with TRBJ2-1, with 9 positions matching TRBD2. Specimen: whole blood, collected in connection with sensitization to the hapten diphenylcyclopropenone (DPC). CDR3 region: CASSRSGSSNEQFF. The CDR3 coding sequence is TGTGCCAGCAGCCGTAGCGGGAGTAGTAATGAGCAGTTCTTC.